This TCR beta chain was recorded in a study of T cells in Graves' hyperthyroidism and ophthalmopathy. Study background: Peripheral blood samples were taken at initial diagnosis, prior to any treatment.

The CDR3 regions of TCR beta were amplified from RNA transcripts. The HTBI primer set served for first-round RT-PCR of the TCR CDR3. In TCRdb, the multiplex PCR reads were re-called with MiXCR into one record per CDR3 protein. The sample carries hundreds of thousands of distinct CDR3 sequences, roughly 40% recorded once. The CDR3 has 13 residues. After removal of 6 bases from V and 9 bases from J, the junction contained 7 bases not matched to a gene. Per germline, CDR1 SGHTA and CDR2 FQGNSA. This clonotype originated in a man in his late teens or twenties with Graves' hyperthyroidism. The V and J genes are TRBV7-2 and TRBJ2-7, with 11 positions matching TRBD2. Sequenced sample: blood. DNA for the CDR3: TGTGCCAGCAGTCCAACCGGACTAGCGGGGCAGTACTTC. This codes for CASSPTGLAGQYF.